The next 15 T cell receptor beta chains were all read from a single sample in a study of cytomegalovirus exposure and HLA in healthy donors. TCRdb's table, derived via immunoSEQ multiplex PCR, lists solely in-frame clones and lacks some. The sample has approximately 200,000 clones; about 81% are singletons. The source material was PBMCs. The receptors derive from a woman aged 30 to 39 in good health and CMV-seronegative.

The CDR3 protein is CASRYTTGQLNNEQFF. CDR3 sequence (DNA): TGTGCCAGCAGATATACGACGGGACAACTTAACAATGAGCAGTTCTTC. The chain joins TRBV7-8 to TRBJ2-1; weak D call: TRBD1 (6 bases). CDR3 size: 16 residues. With 6 bases removed from V and 5 bases from J, the gap between germline ends came to 20 bases. CDR1 and CDR2 (germline): SGHVS, FQNEAQ. The whole variable domain, remainder taken from reference TRBV7-8 and TRBJ2-1, is GAGVSQSPRYKVAKRGQDVALRCDPISGHVSLFWYQQALGQGPEFLTYFQNEAQLDKSGLPSDRFFAERPEGSVSTLKIQRTQQEDSAVYLCASRYTTGQLNNEQFFGPGTRLTVL.

This clone was picked up one time. The V gene is TRBV7-6, the J gene TRBJ2-7; TRBD2 matches at 10 bases. Germline loops: CDR1 SGHVS, CDR2 FNYEAQ. The CDR3 consists of 17 residues. J gave up 0 bases and V 1 base, and 6 bases lay outside the gene matches. CDR3 in amino acids: CASSLGPLAGASYEQYF. Here the CDR3 DNA reads TGTGCCAGCAGCTTAGGGCCCCTAGCGGGGGCCTCCTACGAGCAGTACTTC.

The V gene is TRBV5-1, the J gene TRBJ2-1, with a weak D call TRBD1 (6 bases). The ends were cut back, 3 bases at V and 0 bases at J, with 10 bases in the middle. The CDR3 is made up of 15 amino acids. CDR1 and CDR2 from the germline V gene are SGHRS and YFSETQ. The CDR3 here is CASSSRGSSYNEQFF. CDR3 in DNA: TGCGCCAGCAGCTCGAGGGGGAGCTCCTACAATGAGCAGTTCTTC. The variable domain in full, with the rest retrieved from reference TRBV5-1 and TRBJ2-1, is KAGVTQTPRYLIKTRGQQVTLSCSPISGHRSVSWYQQTPGQGLQFLFEYFSETQRNKGNFPGRFSGRQFSNSRSEMNVSTLELGDSALYLCASSSRGSSYNEQFFGPGTRLTVL.

V and J are TRBV19 and TRBJ2-1; tentatively, D is TRBD2 (6 bases). The germline gives CDR1 LNHDA, CDR2 SQIVND (reference sequence). V lost 6 bases, J lost 1 base, and 13 bases lay in between. The CDR3 spans 15 residues. The CDR3 bases are TGTGCCAGTAGCGAGTTGGCGGGATCCTACAATGAGCAGTTCTTC. Encoded protein: CASSELAGSYNEQFF.

This clone was recorded many times. V is TRBV27 and J is TRBJ1-5, with TRBD1 matching over 7 bases. With V trimmed by 5 bases and J by 5 bases, 6 bases remained unmatched. Germline-derived CDR1 and CDR2 are MNHEY and SMNVEV (reference sequence). CDR3 length: 14 residues. The CDR3 here is CASSARDSYQPQHF. As DNA, the CDR3 is TGTGCCAGCAGTGCCCGGGACAGCTATCAGCCCCAGCATTTT.

This clone was recorded a few times. V usage is TRBV6-1 and J usage is TRBJ2-7, with 9 bases that match TRBD2. V shed 11 bases and J 2 bases; nucleotides not matched to a gene: 10. The CDR3 totals 14 residues. Per germline, CDR1 MNHNS and CDR2 SASEGT. DNA of the CDR3: TGTGCCCTCGGTTGGGCTAGCGGGACCTACGAGCAGTACTTC. It yields the protein CALGWASGTYEQYF.

On this clone itself: Additional DNA sequences in this sample encode the identical CDR3. The V call is TRBV18, the J call TRBJ1-4, with TRBD1 as a possible D gene (6 bases). The CDR3 extends over 15 amino acids. Germline loops: CDR1 KGHSH, CDR2 LQKENI. V lost 3 bases to trimming and J lost 7 bases, with 15 bases between them. The CDR3, as DNA: TGTGCCAGCTCACCCCCCGGCAGGGGTGGTGAAAAACTGTTTTTT. Protein product: CASSPPGRGGEKLFF.

This clone was recorded only once. The rearrangement uses TRBV5-6 and TRBJ1-2; unclear D gene. V shed 3 bases and J shed 5 bases, with 8 bases lying between them. The CDR3 consists of 12 residues. The germline V gene encodes CDR1 SGHDT and CDR2 YYEEEE. The CDR3 bases are TGTGCCAGCAGCTCCACTGATTATGGCTACACCTTC. This gives the protein CASSSTDYGYTF.

The chain uses TRBV2 and TRBJ2-1, with 7 nucleotides matching TRBD2. J was trimmed by 6 bases and V by 8 bases; bases with no gene match: 7. Germline CDR1 and CDR2: SNHLY and FYNNEI. The CDR3 covers 13 residues. The CDR3 DNA is TGTGCCAGCTTGCGGGAGAGCCTCAATGAGCAGTTCTTC. Translated: CASLRESLNEQFF.

The V and J genes are TRBV27 and TRBJ1-5; D uncertain. V was shortened by 4 bases and J by 1 base, with 8 bases between the two germline ends. CDR1 is MNHEY, CDR2 SMNVEV, per germline (reference sequence). This CDR3 spans 14 amino acids. Written as DNA, the CDR3 is TGTGCCAGCAGTTCCCTTCCGAGCAATCAGCCCCAGCATTTT. Amino acid sequence: CASSSLPSNQPQHF.

V usage is TRBV5-1 and J usage is TRBJ2-7, with D perhaps TRBD2 (5 bases). Looked up from germline, CDR1 is SGHRS and CDR2 is YFSETQ. The CDR3 runs 13 residues. V lost 1 base to trimming and J lost 5 bases, with 10 bases between them. The CDR3 here is CASSLTNGDEQYF. The CDR3 bases are TGCGCCAGCAGCTTGACCAACGGGGACGAGCAGTACTTC.

The chain joins TRBV4-1 to TRBJ2-7; TRBD1 agrees at 10 bases. The CDR3 is 17 residues long. The J segment lost 3 bases and the V segment lost 0 bases, leaving 8 bases of the junction unmatched. Germline loops: CDR1 MGHRA, CDR2 YSYEKL. For the CDR3, the DNA is TGCGCCAGCAGCCAAGACCCTGCCTGGACAGGGGGCTACGAGCAGTACTTC. Its protein product is CASSQDPAWTGGYEQYF.

The chain recombines TRBV25-1 with TRBJ2-7, with D maybe TRBD2 (5 bases). The CDR3 runs 13 residues. Between the trimmed V and J ends, which lost 6 bases and 0 bases, there was a span of 9 bases. CDR1 is MGHDK and CDR2 is SYGVNS in the germline V gene. CDR3 in DNA: TGTGCCAGCAGCGCTAGCTTCTCCTACGAGCAGTACTTC. Encoded protein: CASSASFSYEQYF.

The chain employs TRBV27 and TRBJ1-2, with D perhaps TRBD1 (5 bases). The germline V and J ends were trimmed by 0 bases and 4 bases, with 12 bases remaining between them. Germline CDR1 reads MNHEY; CDR2 reads SMNVEV (reference sequence). CDR3 length equals 15 residues. CDR3 coding DNA: TGTGCCAGCAGTTTATCGTGGAGGGGCGGCTATGGCTACACCTTC. Its protein product is CASSLSWRGGYGYTF.

This rearrangement joins TRBV29-1 to TRBJ2-7, with D possibly being TRBD2 (6 bases). This CDR3 has 13 residues. CDR1 and CDR2 (germline): SQVTM, ANQGSEA. V shed 7 bases and J shed 4 bases, with 17 bases lying between them. Here the CDR3 DNA reads TGCAGCGGGACGGGAGTTAGAGGTTACGAGCAGTACTTC. Translation: CSGTGVRGYEQYF.